Below are 20 T cell receptor beta chains sequenced from a single sample in a study of shared clonotypes between healthy human individuals. Sequencing was performed with immunoSEQ multiplex PCR; in TCRdb, only in-frame clones are kept and a portion is missing. The data show more than 2 million clones, just under 95% seen once. It was CD45RO-negative cells, positively selected for CCR7, that made up naive CD8 cells, with terminally differentiated effector memory CD45RA+ cells excluded. The sequenced sample was naive CD8+ T cells from PBMCs. These receptors came from a man between 18 and 29 years old in good health. Some clones in this sample may be carry-over from other donors' samples.

This clone came up once. The V gene is TRBV10-2, the J gene TRBJ2-1; D is possibly TRBD1 (7 bases). The CDR3 loop spans 15 amino acids. V was clipped by 8 bases and J by 1 base, with 15 bases between them. CDR1 is WSHSY, CDR2 SAAADI, per germline. The CDR3 bases are TGCGCCAGCCAAACGGAGGGGGCGTCCTACAATGAGCAGTTCTTC. It yields the protein CASQTEGASYNEQFF.

The chain has TRBV4-2 and TRBJ1-5, with D unclear. The CDR3 sequence is 15 residues long. Germline V gives CDR1 LGHNA, CDR2 YNFKEQ. Between the trimmed V and J ends, which lost 1 base and 1 base, there was a span of 8 bases. In DNA form, the CDR3 reads TGTGCCAGCAGCCAAGTAATCGACAGCAATCAGCCCCAGCATTTT. This gives the protein CASSQVIDSNQPQHF.

The CDR3: CASANPMYQETQYF. CDR3 DNA sequence: TGTGCCAGCGCAAACCCTATGTACCAAGAGACCCAGTACTTC. The chain has TRBV6-5 and TRBJ2-5, with D hard to call. The CDR3 extends over 14 amino acids. Trimming cost V 8 bases and J 0 bases, with 13 bases left between them. Germline V CDR1 and CDR2: MNHEY, SVGAGI.

About this clone: The sample carries other DNA sequences with the same CDR3. The rearrangement links TRBV9 to TRBJ2-7; TRBD1 matches 10 bases. Germline V gene sequence: CDR1 SGDLS, CDR2 YYNGEE. The CDR3 is made up of 14 amino acids. Trimming took 4 bases from V and 4 from J; bases not matched to a gene: 5. This chain's CDR3 is CASSPRDRGYEQYF. CDR3 DNA sequence: TGTGCCAGCAGCCCACGGGACAGGGGTTACGAGCAGTACTTC. Drawing the rest from reference TRBV9 and TRBJ2-7, the complete variable domain is DSGVTQTPKHLITATGQRVTLRCSPRSGDLSVYWYQQSLDQGLQFLIQYYNGEERAKGNILERFSAQQFPDLHSELNLSSLELGDSALYFCASSPRDRGYEQYFGPGTRLTVT.

The chain combines TRBV5-1 with TRBJ1-1; D gene uncertain. This CDR3 has 16 amino acids. V was pared by 0 bases and J by 1 base, with 13 bases between. Germline CDR1 reads SGHRS; CDR2 reads YFSETQ. This CDR3 reads CASSLGNGRQNTEAFF. CDR3 in DNA: TGCGCCAGCAGCTTGGGGAATGGGCGGCAGAACACTGAAGCTTTCTTT.

CDR3 sequence reads: CASSLSKPGPNSPLHF. CDR3 nucleotides: TGTGCCAGCAGCTTAAGTAAGCCAGGACCAAATTCACCCCTCCACTTT. The chain joins TRBV7-9 to TRBJ1-6; D not certain. The ends were cut back, 2 bases at V and 7 bases at J, with 15 bases in the middle. Germline lookup yields CDR1 SEHNR and CDR2 FQNEAQ (reference sequence). The CDR3 sequence is 16 residues long.

The gene calls are TRBV5-1 and TRBJ2-7; D uncertain. V lost 6 bases and J 5 bases, leaving 21 bases between the germline ends. CDR1 is SGHRS, CDR2 YFSETQ, per germline. The CDR3 has 15 residues. CDR3 residues: CASTPGDKGIDEQYF. Here the CDR3 DNA reads TGCGCCAGCACCCCTGGTGACAAAGGGATTGACGAGCAGTACTTC. The whole variable domain, filled in from reference TRBV5-1 and TRBJ2-7, reads KAGVTQTPRYLIKTRGQQVTLSCSPISGHRSVSWYQQTPGQGLQFLFEYFSETQRNKGNFPGRFSGRQFSNSRSEMNVSTLELGDSALYLCASTPGDKGIDEQYFGPGTRLTVT.

This clone was seen a single time. V and J are TRBV29-1 and TRBJ1-2; 7 bases line up with TRBD1. V trimming: 7 bases; J trimming: 3 bases; junction bases outside the gene matches: 8. This CDR3 has 13 amino acids. Germline V gene sequence: CDR1 SQVTM, CDR2 ANQGSEA. CDR3 sequence: CSAKTGPDYGYTF. The CDR3 DNA follows: TGCAGCGCAAAGACAGGGCCGGACTATGGCTACACCTTC.

The J gene is TRBJ2-7, the V gene TRBV4-3; TRBD2 matches 8 bases. The CDR3 totals 16 residues. Unmatched junction bases numbered 12, after V lost 6 bases and J lost 2 bases. Germline V CDR1 and CDR2: LGHNA, YSLEER. This CDR3 reads CASSPLLAESTYEQYF. CDR3 coding DNA: TGCGCCAGCAGTCCACTACTAGCGGAGTCTACCTACGAGCAGTACTTC.

The V and J genes are TRBV7-2 and TRBJ2-5, with 14 bases identical to TRBD2. CDR3 size: 16 residues. CDR1 is SGHTA and CDR2 is FQGNSA in the germline V gene. Unmatched junction bases numbered 6, after V lost 4 bases and J lost 5 bases. CDR3 sequence (DNA): TGTGCCAGCAGCTCGTGGAGGACTAGCGGGAGGGAGACCCAGTACTTC. It specifies CASSSWRTSGRETQYF. The full variable domain, its missing parts supplied by reference TRBV7-2 and TRBJ2-5, is GAGVSQSPSNKVTEKGKDVELRCDPISGHTALYWYRQSLGQGLEFLIYFQGNSAPDKSGLPSDRFSAERTGGSVSTLTIQRTQQEDSAVYLCASSSWRTSGRETQYFGPGTRLLVL.

The chain recombines TRBV7-9 with TRBJ2-1; TRBD2 might be the D (5 bases). The V end was cut by 6 bases, the J end by 1 base, with 13 bases between. The germline V gene encodes CDR1 SEHNR and CDR2 FQNEAQ (reference sequence). This CDR3 is 15 amino acids long. In nucleotides, the CDR3 is TGTGCCAGCAGTCCCACTAGTAAATCCTACAATGAGCAGTTCTTC. It specifies CASSPTSKSYNEQFF.

This clone is a singleton in its sample. The rearrangement uses TRBV30 and TRBJ2-5; 11 bases are shared with TRBD2. The CDR3 loop spans 14 amino acids. Germline V gene lookup returns CDR1 GTSNPN and CDR2 SVGIG (reference sequence). The junction had 5 bases not matched to a gene; V was cut back by 5 bases and J by 3 bases. The CDR3 DNA reads TGTGCCTGGGCCCCGGGACTAGCGGAAGAGACCCAGTACTTC. This codes for CAWAPGLAEETQYF.

In DNA form, the CDR3 reads TGTGCCATCAGTGAGTCTAGCTGGAATGAGCAGTTCTTC. Amino acid sequence: CAISESSWNEQFF. The chain is built from TRBV10-3 and TRBJ2-1; no clear D gene. Germline CDR1 and CDR2: ENHRY and SYGVKD. This CDR3 is built from 13 residues. Trimming cost V 0 bases and J 7 bases, with 7 bases left between them.

This clone appeared once. This same CDR3 is encoded by further DNA sequences in the sample. The J gene is TRBJ2-5, the V gene TRBV12-5; no clear D gene. V shed 1 base and J shed 4 bases, with 4 bases lying between them. CDR1 is LGHNT and CDR2 is FRNRAP in the germline V gene. The CDR3 totals 12 residues. The CDR3 DNA reads TGTGCTAGTGGTTTGGGTGGAGAGACCCAGTACTTC. Translation gives CASGLGGETQYF. Complete variable domain (other parts from reference TRBV12-5 and TRBJ2-5): DARVTQTPRHKVTEMGQEVTMRCQPILGHNTVFWYRQTMMQGLELLAYFRNRAPLDDSGMPKDRFSAEMPDATLATLKIQPSEPRDSAVYFCASGLGGETQYFGPGTRLLVL.

The chain employs TRBV18 and TRBJ2-2; a possible D gene is TRBD2 (6 bases). V gave up 3 bases and J gave up 4 bases, with 15 bases separating them. Germline lookup yields CDR1 KGHSH and CDR2 LQKENI. This CDR3 has 16 residues. The DNA of the CDR3 is TGTGCCAGCTCACCTGCTTATGGGCGGGGCACCGGGGAGCTGTTTTTT. Residues: CASSPAYGRGTGELFF.

CDR3 nucleotide sequence: TGTGCCATCAGTGAACCCACCGGGACAGGGGCGGCTGGGGCCAACGTCCTGACTTTC. Amino acid sequence: CAISEPTGTGAAGANVLTF. This chain uses TRBV10-3 with TRBJ2-6; 10 bases map to TRBD1. Germline V gives CDR1 ENHRY, CDR2 SYGVKD. The V gene end was trimmed by 3 bases and the J gene end by 2 bases; junction bases not matched to a gene: 10. The CDR3 loop spans 19 amino acids.

J is TRBJ2-1 and V is TRBV27; D unresolved. Trimming took off 4 bases at V and 8 bases at J, with 6 bases between the two ends. CDR3 length: 11 residues. CDR1 MNHEY and CDR2 SMNVEV come from the germline V gene (reference sequence). CDR3 sequence reads: CASSSRDEQFF. Written as DNA, the CDR3 is TGTGCCAGCAGTTCACGGGATGAGCAGTTCTTC.

V gene TRBV12-5 combines with J gene TRBJ1-1; 9 bases align to TRBD1. The CDR3 is 15 amino acids. V was pared by 4 bases and J by 6 bases, with 9 bases of the junction left unmatched. The V gene's germline CDR1 is LGHNT and CDR2 FRNRAP. The CDR3 region is CASGWGQGGGSEAFF. Written as DNA, the CDR3 is TGTGCTAGTGGTTGGGGACAGGGTGGAGGGTCTGAAGCTTTCTTT.

V is TRBV2 and J is TRBJ1-1; D not certain. Germline CDR1 is SNHLY and CDR2 is FYNNEI. The CDR3 has 13 residues. V was pared by 4 bases and J by 1 base, with 7 bases between. CDR3 loop: CASSGVPNTEAFF. The CDR3 nucleotides read TGTGCCAGCAGTGGGGTTCCGAACACTGAAGCTTTCTTT.

The chain uses TRBV25-1 and TRBJ2-6; D not certain. V dropped 6 bases and J dropped 2 bases, with 5 bases sitting between them. This CDR3 contains 13 residues. In germline, CDR1 is MGHDK, CDR2 SYGVNS. CDR3: CASSRTGANVLTF. CDR3 DNA sequence: TGTGCCAGCAGCCGTACTGGGGCCAACGTCCTGACTTTC.